This TCR beta chain was observed in a study of cytomegalovirus exposure and HLA in healthy donors. Study background: Across some 400 genotyped donors, roughly 80% landed in the Caucasian-associated ancestry cluster.

Primers included in the PCR were 60 Vbeta and 13 Jbeta primers. Some clones are missing from TCRdb's copy, which holds only in-frame ones; the method was immunoSEQ multiplex PCR. The sample lists about 94,000 clones, around 66% occurring once. In germline, CDR1 is MNHEY, CDR2 SVGAGI. The J segment lost 2 bases and the V segment lost 2 bases, leaving 2 bases of the junction unmatched. The CDR3 has 16 residues. Material: PBMCs. V is TRBV6-5 and J is TRBJ2-3; 12 bases line up with TRBD2. The receptor was derived from a man aged 30 to 39 in good health and CMV-seronegative. In DNA, the CDR3 is TGTGCCAGCAGTTACGGACTAGCGGGGAACACAGATACGCAGTATTTT. Its translation is CASSYGLAGNTDTQYF.